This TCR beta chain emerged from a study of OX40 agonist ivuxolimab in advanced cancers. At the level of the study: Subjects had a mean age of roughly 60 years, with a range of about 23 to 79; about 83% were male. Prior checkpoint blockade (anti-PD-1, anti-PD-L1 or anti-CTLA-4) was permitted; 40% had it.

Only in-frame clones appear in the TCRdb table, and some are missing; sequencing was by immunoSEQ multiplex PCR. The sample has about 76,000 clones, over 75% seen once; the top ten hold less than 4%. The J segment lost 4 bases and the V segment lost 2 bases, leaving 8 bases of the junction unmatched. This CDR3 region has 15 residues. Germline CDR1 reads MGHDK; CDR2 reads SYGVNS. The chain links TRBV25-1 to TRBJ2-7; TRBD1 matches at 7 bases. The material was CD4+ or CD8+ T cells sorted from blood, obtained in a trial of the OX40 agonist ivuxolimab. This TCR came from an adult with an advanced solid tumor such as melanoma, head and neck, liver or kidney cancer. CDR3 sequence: CASSEAKQGPYEQYF. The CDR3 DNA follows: TGTGCCAGCAGTGAAGCGAAACAGGGGCCGTACGAGCAGTACTTC.